Below, one TCR beta chain is given with its context. These data belong to a study of molecular identifiers for immune sequencing clone quantification. TCRdb redid the calling of the PCR reads with MiXCR, one entry per CDR3 protein. The profile shows about 510,000 distinct CDR3 sequences, about 20% of them singletons. Germline values: CDR1 MNHEY, CDR2 SMNVEV (reference sequence). The V gene lost 3 bases and the J gene lost 6 bases, with 15 bases spanning the gap. This CDR3 comprises 16 residues. The V gene is TRBV27, the J gene TRBJ1-6, with D possibly being TRBD1 (5 bases). The sequencing sample was made of naive CD8+ T cells from blood, with Jurkat cell RNA spiked in. Subset given: FACS-sorted CD8+CD4-CCR7+CD45RA+ naive T cells. The source of this sequence is a human donor in good health. Some libraries in this study had Jurkat cell RNA spiked in. In DNA, the CDR3 is TGTGCCAGCAGTTTTGGGGCAGCCCTTGGTAATTCACCCCTCCACTTT. Its protein is CASSFGAALGNSPLHF.